Below, 27 T cell receptor beta chains from the same sample are listed, as sequenced in a study of T cell repertoires in cytomegalovirus infection. MiXCR was run by TCRdb on the reads, yielding one entry per CDR3 protein. Found here are 630,000 or so distinct CDR3 sequences, about 24% of them singletons; the top ten hold around 7.6%. The specimen was CD8+ T cells from PBMCs. The receptors stem from a human donor in good health (CMV status not recorded). Some clones in this sample may be carry-over from other donors' samples.

Note on this clonotype: Given a much more abundant clone one base away, this may be a read error. The V gene is TRBV7-6, the J gene TRBJ2-3, with TRBD2 matching over 11 bases. The germline V gene encodes CDR1 SGHVS and CDR2 FNYEAQ. After removal of 2 bases from V and 1 base from J, the junction contained 5 bases not matched to a gene. The CDR3 is made up of 17 amino acids. In nucleotides, the CDR3 is TGTGCCAGCAGCTTACGAGAACTAGCGGGGGGCACAGATACGCAGTATTTT. This encodes CASSLRELAGGTDTQYF.

The CDR3 region is CASRAPGGNTF. DNA of the CDR3: TGTGCCAGTCGAGCCCCGGGCGGAAACACCTTC. The chain combines TRBV6-2 or TRBV6-3 with TRBJ1-2; D gene uncertain. In germline, CDR1 is MNHEY, CDR2 SVGEGT. Trimming cost V 9 bases and J 12 bases, with 17 bases left between them. The CDR3 loop spans 11 amino acids.

This clonotype was seen repeatedly, ten times or more. Relative to the germline gene, one junction end is altered; a read error may explain this. V gene TRBV7-7 combines with J gene TRBJ2-5; 11 bases match TRBD1. This CDR3 has 15 residues. CDR1 is SSHAT and CDR2 is FNYEAQ in the germline V gene (reference sequence). This CDR3 reads CASSPDRGRVETQYF. In nucleotides, the CDR3 is TGTGCTAGCAGCCCGGACAGGGGGCGCGTGGAGACCCAGTACTTC.

Only a few counts were recorded for this clonotype. The rearrangement joins TRBV13 to TRBJ2-7; D is tentatively TRBD1 or TRBD2 (6 bases each). Trimming took 4 bases from V and 1 from J, leaving 32 bases between them. This CDR3 spans 21 amino acids. CDR1 and CDR2 from the germline V gene are PRHDT and FYEKMQ (reference sequence). This CDR3 is CASSSPLSGALDPLISYEQYF. The CDR3, as DNA: TGTGCCAGCAGCTCCCCTCTTTCGGGGGCCTTAGATCCTTTAATATCCTACGAGCAGTACTTC. Drawing the rest from reference TRBV13 and TRBJ2-7, the complete variable domain is AAGVIQSPRHLIKEKRETATLKCYPIPRHDTVYWYQQGPGQDPQFLISFYEKMQSDKGSIPDRFSAQQFSDYHSELNMSSLELGDSALYFCASSSPLSGALDPLISYEQYFGPGTRLTVT.

This clonotype was recorded many times. The chain employs TRBV19 and TRBJ2-1; D call uncertain. Per the germline V gene, CDR1 is LNHDA and CDR2 is SQIVND (reference sequence). V shed 3 bases and J shed 0 bases, with 12 bases lying between them. The CDR3 totals 16 residues. The CDR3 nucleotides are TGTGCCAGTAGTATCAACGCCCTGAGCTCCTACAATGAGCAGTTCTTC. Translating gives CASSINALSSYNEQFF.

This clonotype was observed a few times. This chain uses TRBV29-1 with TRBJ1-1; the D is unclear. The CDR3 extends over 11 amino acids. Germline assignment: CDR1 SQVTM and CDR2 ANQGSEA. Deletions cut 3 bases from V and 6 bases from J, with 8 bases between. CDR3 sequence: CSVDRAAEAFF. CDR3 nucleotides: TGCAGCGTTGACAGAGCCGCTGAAGCTTTCTTT.

In this sample, this clonotype turned up many times. The CDR3 protein is CASSLAGGTEQANEQFF. The CDR3 DNA follows: TGTGCCAGCAGCTTAGCGGGGGGGACAGAGCAGGCTAATGAGCAGTTCTTC. This rearrangement joins TRBV7-9 to TRBJ2-1; perhaps D is TRBD1 or TRBD2 (7 bases each). Trimming shortened V by 0 bases and J by 7 bases, and 19 bases separated the two germline ends. From germline, CDR1 is SEHNR and CDR2 FQNEAQ (reference sequence). The CDR3 has 17 amino acids.

This clonotype has only a few counts. This rearrangement joins TRBV20-1 to TRBJ2-1; 8 nucleotides line up with TRBD1. The CDR3 runs to 11 residues. V was pared by 7 bases and J by 6 bases, with 2 bases of the junction left unmatched. In germline, CDR1 is DFQATT, CDR2 SNEGSKA (reference sequence). DNA for the CDR3: TGCAGTGAAGGACAGGGCAATGAGCAGTTCTTC. As protein: CSEGQGNEQFF.

This clonotype was picked up a small number of times. The chain uses TRBV29-1 and TRBJ1-2, with D maybe TRBD1 (6 bases). Germline CDR1 SQVTM, CDR2 ANQGSEA. The CDR3 sequence is 13 residues long. CDR3 sequence reads: CLVVWGAGYGYTF. The CDR3 DNA sequence: TGCCTCGTTGTATGGGGGGCCGGCTATGGCTACACCTTC.

The table lists this clonotype with many counts. The chain carries TRBV7-2 and TRBJ2-4; TRBD2 matches at 11 bases. This CDR3 contains 17 residues. V gave up 4 bases and J gave up 3 bases; unmatched junction bases: 8. CDR1 is SGHTA, CDR2 FQGNSA, per germline. The CDR3 sequence: CASSSLAGGPVKNIQYF. The CDR3 DNA reads as TGTGCCAGCAGCTCTTTAGCGGGGGGGCCTGTCAAAAACATTCAGTACTTC.

This clonotype was observed a handful of times. V and J are TRBV5-6 and TRBJ1-3; D unclear. CDR3 length: 15 amino acids. CDR1 and CDR2 from the germline V gene are SGHDT and YYEEEE. V was clipped by 1 base and J by 7 bases, with 15 bases between them. The CDR3 coding sequence is TGTGCCAGCAGCTTGCGCGGATATCAACGGAACACCATATATTTT. Translating gives CASSLRGYQRNTIYF.

J is TRBJ1-1 and V is TRBV4-3; D might be TRBD1 (5 bases). Per the germline V gene, CDR1 is LGHNA and CDR2 is YSLEER. The ends were cut back, 4 bases at V and 0 bases at J, with 15 bases in the middle. The CDR3 contains 16 residues. This CDR3 is CASSRRDEQMNTEAFF. CDR3 sequence (DNA): TGCGCCAGCAGCCGACGGGACGAACAAATGAACACTGAAGCTTTCTTT.

There are many counts of this clonotype. V is TRBV7-2 and J is TRBJ2-1; D call uncertain. The CDR3 runs 12 residues. CDR1 is SGHTA, CDR2 FQGNSA, per germline. Trimming removed 3 bases from V and 7 bases from J, with 7 bases in between. CDR3 residues: CASSFLQNEQFF. The CDR3 bases are TGTGCCAGCAGCTTTTTACAGAATGAGCAGTTCTTC.

J is TRBJ1-2 and V is TRBV10-3, with D possibly matching TRBD1 (5 bases). CDR1 ENHRY and CDR2 SYGVKD come from the germline V gene. The CDR3 covers 13 residues. Trimming left V 0 bases short and J 8 bases short, with 10 bases between. DNA of the CDR3: TGTGCCATCAGTGAGTCGTCAAAGGGGGGCTACACCTTC. Translating gives CAISESSKGGYTF.

V usage is TRBV7-9 and J usage is TRBJ2-2, with D uncertain. The CDR3 consists of 14 residues. Germline V gene data show CDR1 as SEHNR and CDR2 as FQNEAQ (reference sequence). V lost 2 bases and J lost 13, with 17 bases in between. In DNA form, the CDR3 reads TGTGCCAGCAGCTTAAAACATCCAGCTGTGGGGCTGTTTTTT. Translated: CASSLKHPAVGLFF.

This clonotype was observed a few times. V is TRBV6-2 or TRBV6-3 and J is TRBJ2-7; TRBD1 aligns across 9 bases. This CDR3 comprises 15 residues. Germline lookup yields CDR1 MNHEY and CDR2 SVGEGT. Unmatched junction bases numbered 7, after V lost 2 bases and J lost 5 bases. In DNA, the CDR3 is TGTGCCAGCAGTTACCCGGGACAGGGTTTACACGAGCAGTACGTC. Translated, it gives CASSYPGQGLHEQYV.

The chain combines TRBV28 with TRBJ2-2; a possible D gene is TRBD1 (5 bases). The germline V gene has CDR1 MDHEN and CDR2 SYDVKM. V lost 3 bases and J lost 4, with 12 bases in between. The CDR3 totals 15 residues. CDR3 DNA: TGTGCCAGCAGTTTGATCAGGGCGCTCACCGGGGAGCTGTTTTTT. Its protein product is CASSLIRALTGELFF.

The rearrangement joins TRBV2 to TRBJ1-1; D may be TRBD1 (5 bases). Germline V lookup: CDR1 SNHLY, CDR2 FYNNEI. Trimming left V 4 bases short and J 4 bases short, with 13 bases between. The CDR3 is 14 amino acids. The DNA for the CDR3 is TGTGCCAGCAGTGGATATGGGGGGGGCACTGAAGCTTTCTTT. This codes for CASSGYGGGTEAFF.

The chain is built from TRBV29-1 and TRBJ2-5, with D perhaps assigned TRBD1 or TRBD2 (5 bases each). CDR3 length: 14 residues. The germline V gene has CDR1 SQVTM and CDR2 ANQGSEA. V gave up 0 bases and J gave up 4 bases, with 12 bases separating them. CDR3 coding DNA: TGCAGCGTTGAAGATCGCCAGGGACGAGAGACCCAGTACTTC. This codes for CSVEDRQGRETQYF. The full variable domain, rest sourced from reference TRBV29-1 and TRBJ2-5, is SAVISQKPSRDICQRGTSLTIQCQVDSQVTMMFWYRQQPGQSLTLIATANQGSEATYESGFVIDKFPISRPNLTFSTLTVSNMSPEDSSIYLCSVEDRQGRETQYFGPGTRLLVL.

This clonotype has only a few counts. The chain uses TRBV3-1 and TRBJ1-1; D not certain. CDR1 is LGHDT and CDR2 is YNNKEL in the germline V gene (reference sequence). The CDR3 sequence is 15 residues long. V lost 5 bases and J 0 bases, leaving 13 bases between the germline ends. As DNA, the CDR3 is TGTGCCAGCAGCTACCACAAAACTGTGAACACTGAAGCTTTCTTT. This translates into CASSYHKTVNTEAFF.

The chain couples TRBV7-8 to TRBJ2-7; D may be TRBD1 or TRBD2 (5 bases each). V was pared by 7 bases and J by 2 bases, with 15 bases between. Germline V gene data show CDR1 as SGHVS and CDR2 as FQNEAQ. The CDR3 length is 14 residues. The CDR3 is CASTNRDHTYEQYF. DNA of the CDR3: TGTGCCAGCACCAACCGGGACCACACCTACGAGCAGTACTTC.

On this clonotype itself: A much more abundant neighbour one base away suggests this may be a read error. The rearrangement links TRBV7-4 to TRBJ2-3; D gene unclear. Germline CDR1 reads SGHVT; CDR2 reads SQSDAQ. The CDR3 extends over 15 amino acids. CDR3 sequence reads: CASSLSTVGTDMQYF. The CDR3 nucleotides are TGTGCCAGCAGCTTGTCGACGGTCGGCACAGATATGCAGTATTTT.

Concerning this clonotype itself: Possible read error: a much larger clone is one base away. V is TRBV7-2 and J is TRBJ2-1; 10 positions match TRBD2. CDR3 length: 17 residues. The germline V gene encodes CDR1 SGHTA and CDR2 FQGNSA. CDR3 sequence reads: CASNLNFLAGDHNEQFF. The CDR3 DNA reads TGTGCCAGCAACTTAAACTTCCTAGCGGGGGACCACAATGAGCAGTTCTTC.

The rearrangement uses TRBV28 and TRBJ2-3; D not resolved. V was shortened by 5 bases and J by 3 bases, with 9 bases between the two germline ends. The CDR3 is 13 amino acids. In germline, CDR1 is MDHEN, CDR2 SYDVKM. CDR3 amino acids: CASSVMRTDTQYF. The CDR3 region has the DNA TGTGCCAGCAGTGTAATGAGGACAGATACGCAGTATTTT.

The rearrangement links TRBV28 to TRBJ2-4, with D possibly TRBD2 on 6 matching bases. V was clipped by 5 bases and J by 8 bases, with 16 bases between them. The CDR3 runs to 14 residues. From germline, CDR1 is MDHEN and CDR2 SYDVKM. CDR3: CASSPGDWGDIQYF. CDR3 nucleotide sequence: TGTGCCAGCAGTCCGGGGGACTGGGGGGACATTCAGTACTTC. Based on the CDR3 plus reference TRBV28 and TRBJ2-4, the full variable domain is DVKVTQSSRYLVKRTGEKVFLECVQDMDHENMFWYRQDPGLGLRLIYFSYDVKMKEKGDIPEGYSVSREKKERFSLILESASTNQTSMYLCASSPGDWGDIQYFGAGTRLSVL.

This clonotype was detected once. The chain carries TRBV13 and TRBJ1-6; D unclear. The germline V gene has CDR1 PRHDT and CDR2 FYEKMQ (reference sequence). V gave up 7 bases and J gave up 9 bases, with 22 bases separating them. This CDR3 comprises 16 residues. The CDR3 DNA reads as TGTGCCAGCACAAATGGTGTAGGAGTTCGTGGTTCACCCCTCCACTTT. Translated: CASTNGVGVRGSPLHF.

This clonotype was counted at least ten times. The chain has TRBV7-9 and TRBJ2-1; D possibly corresponds to TRBD1 (5 bases). V lost 1 base to trimming and J lost 1 base, with 14 bases between them. The germline V gene has CDR1 SEHNR and CDR2 FQNEAQ (reference sequence). The CDR3 has 17 residues. The CDR3 protein is CASSLGLGVASYNEQFF. The CDR3 DNA follows: TGTGCCAGCAGCTTAGGTTTAGGGGTGGCGTCCTACAATGAGCAGTTCTTC.